This TCR beta chain was obtained from a study of T cell responses to AZD1222 COVID-19 vaccine. General study findings and limits: Repertoires were sampled only after the peak T cell response.

Germline CDR1 reads SGHTA; CDR2 reads FQGNSA. V was clipped by 5 bases and J by 1 base, with 2 bases between them. The CDR3 extends over 11 amino acids. Only one count was recorded for this clone. The antigen is undetermined. Method: immunoSEQ multiplex PCR; TCRdb's copy keeps in-frame clones and lacks some. This table has 150,000 to 200,000 clones, around 87% appearing once. V and J are TRBV7-2 and TRBJ2-5; D gene unclear. This receptor was obtained from an adult in good health. The sample in question was peripheral blood, obtained on day 0 of MenACWY control vaccination. The CDR3 region has the DNA TGTGCCAGCAGCGCCCAAGAGACCCAGTACTTC. Its protein product is CASSAQETQYF.